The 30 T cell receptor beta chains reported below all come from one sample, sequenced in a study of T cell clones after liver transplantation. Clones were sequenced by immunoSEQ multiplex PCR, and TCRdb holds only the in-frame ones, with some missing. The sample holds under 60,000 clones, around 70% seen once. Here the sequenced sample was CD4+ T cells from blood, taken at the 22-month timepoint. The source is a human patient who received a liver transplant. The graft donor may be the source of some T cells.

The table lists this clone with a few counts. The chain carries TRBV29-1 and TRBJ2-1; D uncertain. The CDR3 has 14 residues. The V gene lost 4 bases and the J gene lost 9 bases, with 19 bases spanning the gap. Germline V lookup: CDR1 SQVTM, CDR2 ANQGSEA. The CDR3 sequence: CSVASSVSASEQFF. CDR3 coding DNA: TGCAGCGTTGCTTCTAGTGTCTCCGCTTCTGAGCAGTTCTTC.

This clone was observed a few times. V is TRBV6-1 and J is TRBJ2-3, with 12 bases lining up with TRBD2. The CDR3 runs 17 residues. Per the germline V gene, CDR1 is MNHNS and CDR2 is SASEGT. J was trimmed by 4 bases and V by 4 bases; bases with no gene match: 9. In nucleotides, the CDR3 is TGTGCCAGCAGTGGGGGTCGGACTAGCGGGGCTGCAGATACGCAGTATTTT. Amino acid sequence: CASSGGRTSGAADTQYF.

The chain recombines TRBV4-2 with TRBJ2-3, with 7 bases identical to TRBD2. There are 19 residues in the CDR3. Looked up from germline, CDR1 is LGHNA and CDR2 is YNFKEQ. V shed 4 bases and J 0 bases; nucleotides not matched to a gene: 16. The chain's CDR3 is CASSLEGRRRGRSTDTQYF. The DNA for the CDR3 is TGTGCCAGCAGCCTAGAGGGTAGGCGGCGGGGGAGGAGCACAGATACGCAGTATTTT.

The CDR3 bases are TGTGCCAGCAGTTTTGTAGGAGCTAACTATGGCTACACCTTC. Its translation: CASSFVGANYGYTF. The rearrangement joins TRBV28 to TRBJ1-2, with D unresolved. V was clipped by 3 bases and J by 0 bases, with 8 bases between them. The CDR3 is 14 amino acids. Germline loops: CDR1 MDHEN, CDR2 SYDVKM.

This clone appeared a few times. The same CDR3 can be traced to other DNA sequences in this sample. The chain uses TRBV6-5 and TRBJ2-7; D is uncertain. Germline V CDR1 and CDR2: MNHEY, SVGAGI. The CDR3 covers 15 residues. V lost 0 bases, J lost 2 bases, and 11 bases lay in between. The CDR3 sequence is CASSYSGPSTYEQYF. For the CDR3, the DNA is TGTGCCAGCAGTTACTCGGGCCCCAGCACCTACGAGCAGTACTTC.

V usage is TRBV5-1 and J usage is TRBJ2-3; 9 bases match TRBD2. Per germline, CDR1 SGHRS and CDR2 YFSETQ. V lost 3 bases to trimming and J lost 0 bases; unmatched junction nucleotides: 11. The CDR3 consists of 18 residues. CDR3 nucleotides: TGCGCCAGCAGCTCGGGCCCCTCGCGGGGGGGGAGCACAGATACGCAGTATTTT. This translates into CASSSGPSRGGSTDTQYF. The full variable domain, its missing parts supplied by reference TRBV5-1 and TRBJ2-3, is KAGVTQTPRYLIKTRGQQVTLSCSPISGHRSVSWYQQTPGQGLQFLFEYFSETQRNKGNFPGRFSGRQFSNSRSEMNVSTLELGDSALYLCASSSGPSRGGSTDTQYFGPGTRLTVL.

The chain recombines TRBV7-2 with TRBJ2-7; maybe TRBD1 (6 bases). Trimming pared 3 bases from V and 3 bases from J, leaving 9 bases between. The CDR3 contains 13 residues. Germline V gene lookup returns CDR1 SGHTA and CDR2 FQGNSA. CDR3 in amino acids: CASSFRTDYEQYF. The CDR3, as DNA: TGTGCCAGCAGCTTTCGGACAGACTACGAGCAGTACTTC.

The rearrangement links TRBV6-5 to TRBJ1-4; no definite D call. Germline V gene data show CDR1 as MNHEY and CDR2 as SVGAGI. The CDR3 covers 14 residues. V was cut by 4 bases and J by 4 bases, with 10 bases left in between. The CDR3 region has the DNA TGTGCCAGCAGTTCTGCCGGGAGTAATGAAAAACTGTTTTTT. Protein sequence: CASSSAGSNEKLFF.

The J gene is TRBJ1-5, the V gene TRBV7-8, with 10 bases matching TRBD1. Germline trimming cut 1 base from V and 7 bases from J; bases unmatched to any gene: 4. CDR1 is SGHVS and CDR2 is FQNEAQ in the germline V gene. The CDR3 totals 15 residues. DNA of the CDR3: TGTGCCAGCAGCTTAGTCGGGACAGGGGTCCAGCCCCAGCATTTT. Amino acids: CASSLVGTGVQPQHF. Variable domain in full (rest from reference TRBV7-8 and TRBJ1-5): GAGVSQSPRYKVAKRGQDVALRCDPISGHVSLFWYQQALGQGPEFLTYFQNEAQLDKSGLPSDRFFAERPEGSVSTLKIQRTQQEDSAVYLCASSLVGTGVQPQHFGDGTRLSIL.

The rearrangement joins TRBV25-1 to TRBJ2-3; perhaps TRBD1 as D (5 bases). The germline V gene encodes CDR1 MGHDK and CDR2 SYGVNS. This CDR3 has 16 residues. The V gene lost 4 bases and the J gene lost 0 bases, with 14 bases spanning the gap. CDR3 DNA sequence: TGTGCCAGCAGTGGAACAGGTAAAGGGAGCACAGATACGCAGTATTTT. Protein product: CASSGTGKGSTDTQYF.

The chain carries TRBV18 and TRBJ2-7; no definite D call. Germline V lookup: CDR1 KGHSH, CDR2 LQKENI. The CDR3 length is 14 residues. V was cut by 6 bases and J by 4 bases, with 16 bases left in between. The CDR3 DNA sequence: TGTGCCAGCTCCCGAGACTCCGGGCATTACGAGCAGTACTTC. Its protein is CASSRDSGHYEQYF.

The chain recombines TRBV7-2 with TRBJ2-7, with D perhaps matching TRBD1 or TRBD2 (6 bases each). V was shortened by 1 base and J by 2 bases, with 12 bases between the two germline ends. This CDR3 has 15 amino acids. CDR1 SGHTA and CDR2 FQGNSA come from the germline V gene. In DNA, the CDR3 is TGTGCCAGCAGCTTAGTCGGAGGGGGAACCTACGAGCAGTACTTC. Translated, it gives CASSLVGGGTYEQYF.

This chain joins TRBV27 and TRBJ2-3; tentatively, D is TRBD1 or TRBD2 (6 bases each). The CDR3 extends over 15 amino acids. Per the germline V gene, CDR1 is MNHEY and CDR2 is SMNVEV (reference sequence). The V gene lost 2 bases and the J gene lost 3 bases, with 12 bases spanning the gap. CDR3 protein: CASSLTRGETDTQYF. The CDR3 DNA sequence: TGTGCCAGCAGTTTAACGAGGGGGGAGACAGATACGCAGTATTTT.

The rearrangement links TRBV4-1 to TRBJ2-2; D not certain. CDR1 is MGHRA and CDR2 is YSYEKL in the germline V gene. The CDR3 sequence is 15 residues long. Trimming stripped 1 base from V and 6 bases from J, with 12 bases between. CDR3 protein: CASSQVQEQAGELFF. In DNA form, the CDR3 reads TGCGCCAGCAGCCAAGTTCAGGAGCAGGCCGGGGAGCTGTTTTTT.

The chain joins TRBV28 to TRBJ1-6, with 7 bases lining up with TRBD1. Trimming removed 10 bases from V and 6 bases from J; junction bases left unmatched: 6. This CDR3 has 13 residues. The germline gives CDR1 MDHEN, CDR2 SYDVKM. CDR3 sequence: CATYRGLNSPLHF. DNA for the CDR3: TGTGCCACCTACAGGGGACTTAATTCACCCCTCCACTTT.

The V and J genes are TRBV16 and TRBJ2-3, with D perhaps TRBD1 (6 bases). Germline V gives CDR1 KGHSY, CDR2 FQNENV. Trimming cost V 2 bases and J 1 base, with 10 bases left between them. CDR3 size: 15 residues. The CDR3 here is CASSQQQGRTDTQYF. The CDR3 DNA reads TGTGCCAGCAGCCAACAACAGGGACGCACAGATACGCAGTATTTT.

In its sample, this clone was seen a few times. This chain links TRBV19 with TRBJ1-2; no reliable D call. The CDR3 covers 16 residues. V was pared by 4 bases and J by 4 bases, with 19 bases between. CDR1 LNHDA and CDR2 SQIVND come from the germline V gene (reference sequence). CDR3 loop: CASSTSFGQISYGYTF. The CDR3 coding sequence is TGTGCCAGTAGTACCTCATTTGGGCAGATATCCTATGGCTACACCTTC.

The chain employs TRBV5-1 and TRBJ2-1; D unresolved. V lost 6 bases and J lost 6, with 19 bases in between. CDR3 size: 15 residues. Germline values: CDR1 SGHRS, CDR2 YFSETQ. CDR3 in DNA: TGCGCCAGCACCCTATCAGTATTTGGTCCCAATGAGCAGTTCTTC. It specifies CASTLSVFGPNEQFF.

The CDR3 loop is CASSYSRGGEQFF. As DNA, the CDR3 is TGTGCCAGCAGTTACTCTAGAGGTGGTGAGCAGTTCTTC. The gene calls are TRBV6-5 and TRBJ2-1; no firm D call. Germline V gene lookup returns CDR1 MNHEY and CDR2 SVGAGI. With 0 bases removed from V and 9 bases from J, the gap between germline ends came to 9 bases. The CDR3 loop spans 13 amino acids.

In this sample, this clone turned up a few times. The CDR3 loop is CASSSLRRTETQYF. CDR3 DNA sequence: TGTGCCAGCAGCTCCCTTAGACGAACGGAGACCCAGTACTTC. V is TRBV11-2 and J is TRBJ2-5; the D is unclear. V dropped 4 bases and J dropped 5 bases, with 14 bases sitting between them. Germline CDR1 reads SGHAT; CDR2 reads FQNNGV. The CDR3 is made up of 14 amino acids.

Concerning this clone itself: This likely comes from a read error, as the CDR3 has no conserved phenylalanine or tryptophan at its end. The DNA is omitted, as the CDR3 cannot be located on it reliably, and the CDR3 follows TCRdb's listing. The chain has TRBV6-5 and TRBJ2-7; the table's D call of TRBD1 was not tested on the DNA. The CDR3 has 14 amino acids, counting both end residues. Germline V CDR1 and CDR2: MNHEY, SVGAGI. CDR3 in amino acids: CASSYSSRSGDISR.

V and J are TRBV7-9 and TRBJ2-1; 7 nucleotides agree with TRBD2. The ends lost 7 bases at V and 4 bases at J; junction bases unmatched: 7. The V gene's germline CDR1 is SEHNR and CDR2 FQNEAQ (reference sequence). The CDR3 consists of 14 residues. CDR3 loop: CASMGGIRYNEQFF. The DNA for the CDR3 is TGTGCCAGCATGGGGGGGATAAGGTACAATGAGCAGTTCTTC.

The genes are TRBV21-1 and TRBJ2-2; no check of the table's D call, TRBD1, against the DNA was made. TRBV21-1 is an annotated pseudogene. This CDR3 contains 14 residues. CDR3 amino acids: CASSHRQNTGELFF. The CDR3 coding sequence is TGTGCCAGCAGCCACCGACAGAACACCGGGGAGCTGTTTTTT.

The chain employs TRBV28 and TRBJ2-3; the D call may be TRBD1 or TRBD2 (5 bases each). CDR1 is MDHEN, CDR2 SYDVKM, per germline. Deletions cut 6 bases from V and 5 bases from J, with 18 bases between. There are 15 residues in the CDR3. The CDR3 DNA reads TGTGCCAGCAGCCTACCTGGGACCAAGGGAGATACGCAGTATTTT. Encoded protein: CASSLPGTKGDTQYF.

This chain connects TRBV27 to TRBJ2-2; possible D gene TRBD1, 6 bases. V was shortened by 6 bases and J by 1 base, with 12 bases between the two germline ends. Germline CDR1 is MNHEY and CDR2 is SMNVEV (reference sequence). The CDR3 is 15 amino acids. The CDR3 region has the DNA TGTGCCAGCAGGACGGGACAACTGAACACCGGGGAGCTGTTTTTT. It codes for CASRTGQLNTGELFF.

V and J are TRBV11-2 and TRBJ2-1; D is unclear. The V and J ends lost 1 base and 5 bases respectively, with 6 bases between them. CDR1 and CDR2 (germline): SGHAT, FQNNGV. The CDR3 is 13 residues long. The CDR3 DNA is TGTGCCAGCAGCTTAGCCCAGAACAATGAGCAGTTCTTC. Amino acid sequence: CASSLAQNNEQFF.

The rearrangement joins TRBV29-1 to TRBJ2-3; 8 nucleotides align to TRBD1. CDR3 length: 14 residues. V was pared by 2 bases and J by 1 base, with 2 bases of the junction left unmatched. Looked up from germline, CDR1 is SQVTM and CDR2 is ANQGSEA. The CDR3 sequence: CSVERTGRTDTQYF. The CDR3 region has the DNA TGCAGCGTTGAACGGACAGGGCGCACAGATACGCAGTATTTT.

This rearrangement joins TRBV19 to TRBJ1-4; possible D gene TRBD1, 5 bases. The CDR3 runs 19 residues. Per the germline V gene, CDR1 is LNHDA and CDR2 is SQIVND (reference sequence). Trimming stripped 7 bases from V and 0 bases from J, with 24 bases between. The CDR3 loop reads CASTDRGAVGAATNEKLFF. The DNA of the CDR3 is TGTGCCAGTACCGACCGCGGGGCCGTTGGGGCTGCAACTAATGAAAAACTGTTTTTT.

The CDR3 is CASNSPPSVRGNEAFF. CDR3 DNA: TGTGCCAGCAACTCCCCCCCTTCCGTAAGGGGGAATGAAGCTTTCTTT. The chain links TRBV5-8 to TRBJ1-1, with D maybe TRBD1 (6 bases). The CDR3 spans 16 residues. CDR1 and CDR2 from the germline V gene are SGHTS and YDEGEE. Deletions cut 6 bases from V and 7 bases from J, with 25 bases between.

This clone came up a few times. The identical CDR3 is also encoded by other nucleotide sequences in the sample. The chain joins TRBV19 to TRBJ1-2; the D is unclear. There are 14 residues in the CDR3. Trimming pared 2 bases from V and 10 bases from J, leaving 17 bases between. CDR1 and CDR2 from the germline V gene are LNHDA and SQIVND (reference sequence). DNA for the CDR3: TGTGCCAGTAGTATAAGGGCAGAAAACCCCCACTACACCTTC. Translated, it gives CASSIRAENPHYTF.